This T cell receptor (beta chain) was retrieved from a study of Graves' ophthalmopathy and Graves' hyperthyroidism. RNA served as the template for amplifying TCR beta CDR3 regions. HTBI primers were used in a first-round RT-PCR, which preceded a second-round multiplex PCR. In TCRdb, the multiplex PCR reads were re-called with MiXCR into one record per CDR3 protein. The table shows 300,000 to 500,000 distinct CDR3 sequences, with about 16% occurring only once. V lost 3 bases and J lost 4, with 19 bases in between. Germline V gives CDR1 SGHVS, CDR2 FQNEAQ. This CDR3 has 16 amino acids. The chain recombines TRBV7-8 with TRBJ2-7; a weak D match, TRBD1 (6 bases). Source material: peripheral blood. The origin of this receptor is a young woman with stable Graves' hyperthyroidism. CDR3 sequence reads: CASSFSSNGQTYEQYF. DNA of the CDR3: TGTGCCAGCAGCTTCTCGTCTAACGGACAGACGTACGAGCAGTACTTC. The full variable domain, with the rest looked up from reference TRBV7-8 and TRBJ2-7, is GAGVSQSPRYKVAKRGQDVALRCDPISGHVSLFWYQQALGQGPEFLTYFQNEAQLDKSGLPSDRFFAERPEGSVSTLKIQRTQQEDSAVYLCASSFSSNGQTYEQYFGPGTRLTVT.